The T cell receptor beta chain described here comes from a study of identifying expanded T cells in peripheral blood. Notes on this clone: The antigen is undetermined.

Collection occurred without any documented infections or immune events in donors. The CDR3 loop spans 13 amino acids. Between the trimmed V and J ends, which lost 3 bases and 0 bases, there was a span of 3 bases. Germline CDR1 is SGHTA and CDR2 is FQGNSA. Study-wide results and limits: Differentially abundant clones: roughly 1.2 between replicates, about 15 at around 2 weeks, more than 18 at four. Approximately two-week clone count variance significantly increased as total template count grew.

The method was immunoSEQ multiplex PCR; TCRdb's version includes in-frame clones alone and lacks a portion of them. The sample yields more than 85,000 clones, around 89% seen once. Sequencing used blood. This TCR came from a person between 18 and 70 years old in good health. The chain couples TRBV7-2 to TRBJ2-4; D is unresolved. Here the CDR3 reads CASSLAAKNIQYF. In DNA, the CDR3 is TGTGCCAGCAGCTTGGCAGCCAAAAACATTCAGTACTTC. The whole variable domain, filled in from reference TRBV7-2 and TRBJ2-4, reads GAGVSQSPSNKVTEKGKDVELRCDPISGHTALYWYRQSLGQGLEFLIYFQGNSAPDKSGLPSDRFSAERTGGSVSTLTIQRTQQEDSAVYLCASSLAAKNIQYFGAGTRLSVL.